These 27 T cell receptor beta chains share one sample of origin, sequenced in a study of shared clonotypes between healthy human individuals. Assay: immunoSEQ multiplex PCR; the TCRdb copy retains only in-frame clones and omits some. The sample contains approximately 2.5 million clones, approximately 92% of which appear only once. Material: naive CD4+ T cells sorted from blood. The subset: CD45RA+ positively selected. The receptors derive from a man aged 18 to 35 in good health.

The V call is TRBV5-1, the J call TRBJ2-1; D is undetermined. The CDR3 has 14 amino acids. CDR1 SGHRS and CDR2 YFSETQ come from the germline V gene. Trimming cost V 2 bases and J 8 bases, with 14 bases left between them. CDR3 DNA sequence: TGCGCCAGCAGCTTCGGAGAGGCTGTCGATGAGCAGTTCTTC. Protein product: CASSFGEAVDEQFF.

The chain recombines TRBV5-6 with TRBJ1-1; D is uncertain. Germline values: CDR1 SGHDT, CDR2 YYEEEE. There are 15 residues in the CDR3. Between the trimmed V and J ends, which lost 3 bases and 5 bases, there was a span of 17 bases. CDR3 in DNA: TGTGCCAGCAGCTCGCCATTCTTGGTTGGTACTGAAGCTTTCTTT. This translates into CASSSPFLVGTEAFF.

This chain joins TRBV2 and TRBJ2-5, with 9 bases matching TRBD2. CDR1 is SNHLY, CDR2 FYNNEI, per germline. J was trimmed by 3 bases and V by 7 bases; bases with no gene match: 12. This CDR3 spans 16 amino acids. The DNA for the CDR3 is TGTGCCAGCACCCTCGATGGGGCTAGCGGGGAAGAGACCCAGTACTTC. Its translation: CASTLDGASGEETQYF.

The chain employs TRBV5-4 and TRBJ2-2, with 7 positions matching TRBD2. This CDR3 has 16 residues. In germline, CDR1 is SGHNT, CDR2 YYREEE (reference sequence). The ends lost 4 bases at V and 7 bases at J; junction bases unmatched: 13. The CDR3 DNA sequence: TGTGCCAGCAGCCGGCCGTCTAGCGGCGATCTCGGGGAGCTGTTTTTT. Translated: CASSRPSSGDLGELFF.

The chain has TRBV19 and TRBJ1-2; a weak D match, TRBD1 (6 bases). Trimming pared 3 bases from V and 3 bases from J, leaving 14 bases between. The germline V gene encodes CDR1 LNHDA and CDR2 SQIVND (reference sequence). The CDR3 is made up of 15 amino acids. CDR3 nucleotide sequence: TGTGCCAGTAGTATTCCGCCAGGGGCCCACTATGGCTACACCTTC. Protein: CASSIPPGAHYGYTF.

CDR3 bases: TGTGCCAGCAGCTTAGAAGGACAGGGGGCGAGAGAGACCCAGTACTTC. It codes for CASSLEGQGARETQYF. The chain recombines TRBV11-2 with TRBJ2-5; TRBD1 agrees at 11 bases. The V and J ends lost 0 bases and 4 bases, in that order; junction bases with no gene match: 4. Germline V gene lookup returns CDR1 SGHAT and CDR2 FQNNGV. The CDR3 sequence is 16 residues long.

The J gene is TRBJ2-2, the V gene TRBV27, with 8 bases matching TRBD1. After removal of 6 bases from V and 2 bases from J, the junction contained 8 bases not matched to a gene. In germline, CDR1 is MNHEY, CDR2 SMNVEV (reference sequence). The CDR3 length is 16 residues. The DNA of the CDR3 is TGTGCCAGCAGGTCCAGGCAGGGGGCCAACACCGGGGAGCTGTTTTTT. Residues: CASRSRQGANTGELFF.

The chain joins TRBV19 to TRBJ2-1; D uncertain. CDR3 length: 13 residues. Germline V gene data show CDR1 as LNHDA and CDR2 as SQIVND (reference sequence). Trimming took off 3 bases at V and 9 bases at J, with 12 bases between the two ends. The CDR3 sequence: CASSMGALAEQFF. CDR3 DNA sequence: TGTGCCAGTAGTATGGGTGCCCTCGCTGAGCAGTTCTTC. The whole variable domain, remainder taken from reference TRBV19 and TRBJ2-1, is DGGITQSPKYLFRKEGQNVTLSCEQNLNHDAMYWYRQDPGQGLRLIYYSQIVNDFQKGDIAEGYSVSREKKESFPLTVTSAQKNPTAFYLCASSMGALAEQFFGPGTRLTVL.

The V and J genes are TRBV29-1 and TRBJ1-1; TRBD1 might be the D (5 bases). The CDR3 spans 13 residues. Trimming left V 5 bases short and J 14 bases short, with 24 bases between. Germline CDR1 and CDR2: SQVTM and ANQGSEA. The CDR3 reads CSVLGDTSGGSFF. In nucleotides, the CDR3 is TGCAGCGTTCTGGGAGACACCTCCGGGGGAAGCTTCTTT.

The CDR3 loop is CAISGRGAQDGYTF. For the CDR3, the DNA is TGTGCCATCAGTGGGAGGGGGGCGCAGGATGGCTACACCTTC. J is TRBJ1-2 and V is TRBV10-3, with D possibly being TRBD1 (6 bases). Trimming stripped 4 bases from V and 6 bases from J, with 15 bases between. Germline values: CDR1 ENHRY, CDR2 SYGVKD. The CDR3 extends over 14 amino acids.

V and J are TRBV9 and TRBJ1-4; no firm D call. Trimming took 3 bases from V and 4 from J, leaving 10 bases between them. The CDR3 has 14 residues. Per the germline V gene, CDR1 is SGDLS and CDR2 is YYNGEE. The CDR3 sequence is CASSAQPDNEKLFF. The CDR3, as DNA: TGTGCCAGCAGCGCACAACCGGATAATGAAAAACTGTTTTTT. Filled out from reference TRBV9 and TRBJ1-4, the complete variable domain reads DSGVTQTPKHLITATGQRVTLRCSPRSGDLSVYWYQQSLDQGLQFLIQYYNGEERAKGNILERFSAQQFPDLHSELNLSSLELGDSALYFCASSAQPDNEKLFFGSGTQLSVL.

This clone was observed a few times. This chain links TRBV6-5 with TRBJ1-1, with D unclear. The V and J ends lost 4 bases and 6 bases respectively, with 6 bases between them. Germline values: CDR1 MNHEY, CDR2 SVGAGI. The CDR3 is made up of 11 amino acids. DNA of the CDR3: TGTGCCAGCAGTTCAACCGCTGAAGCTTTCTTT. Its protein product is CASSSTAEAFF.

The rearrangement joins TRBV2 to TRBJ2-5; 7 positions agree with TRBD2. Losses at the gene ends were 10 bases for V and 6 bases for J; bases not matched to a gene: 11. The CDR3 has 13 amino acids. CDR1 and CDR2 from the germline V gene are SNHLY and FYNNEI. The CDR3 DNA sequence: TGTGCCACTCTCCTGGGGGGGATTAAGACCCAGTACTTC. As protein: CATLLGGIKTQYF. Supplemented by reference TRBV2 and TRBJ2-5, the full variable domain reads EPEVTQTPSHQVTQMGQEVILRCVPISNHLYFYWYRQILGQKVEFLVSFYNNEISEKSEIFDDQFSVERPDGSNFTLKIRSTKLEDSAMYFCATLLGGIKTQYFGPGTRLLVL.

A word on this clone: Distinct nucleotide sequences in the sample also encode this CDR3. The gene calls are TRBV5-6 and TRBJ2-1; 8 bases agree with TRBD2. Germline-derived CDR1 and CDR2 are SGHDT and YYEEEE. There are 15 residues in the CDR3. Trimming removed 0 bases from V and 4 bases from J; junction bases left unmatched: 3. The CDR3 region has the DNA TGTGCCAGCAGCTTGGTTAGCGGGGATTACAATGAGCAGTTCTTC. Its protein is CASSLVSGDYNEQFF.

The chain links TRBV11-3 to TRBJ2-7; 7 bases are a match to TRBD1. CDR3 length: 14 amino acids. V gave up 5 bases and J gave up 2 bases; unmatched junction bases: 6. The V gene's germline CDR1 is SGHNT and CDR2 YENEEA. CDR3: CASSLQGSTYEQYF. As DNA, the CDR3 is TGTGCCAGCAGCCTACAGGGGTCGACCTACGAGCAGTACTTC.

As concerns this clone: Other DNA sequences in this specimen translate into the identical CDR3. The chain carries TRBV5-6 and TRBJ2-7, with TRBD1 identical over 8 bases. J gave up 3 bases and V 0 bases, and 2 bases lay outside the gene matches. The germline CDR1 and CDR2 sequences are SGHDT and YYEEEE. The CDR3 is 14 amino acids. CDR3 in DNA: TGTGCCAGCAGCTTGGGGACAGGGTTCTACGAGCAGTACTTC. The encoded protein is CASSLGTGFYEQYF. The full variable domain, rest sourced from reference TRBV5-6 and TRBJ2-7, is DAGVTQSPTHLIKTRGQQVTLRCSPKSGHDTVSWYQQALGQGPQFIFQYYEEEERQRGNFPDRFSGHQFPNYSSELNVNALLLGDSALYLCASSLGTGFYEQYFGPGTRLTVT.

The CDR3, as DNA: TGTGCCAGCACCGTAGGACAGGGAGTTTCACCCCTCCACTTT. As protein: CASTVGQGVSPLHF. V and J are TRBV28 and TRBJ1-6, with 8 bases fitting TRBD1. The J segment lost 9 bases and the V segment lost 7 bases, leaving 8 bases of the junction unmatched. Germline V gene data show CDR1 as MDHEN and CDR2 as SYDVKM. The CDR3 consists of 14 residues.

Details on this clone: This same CDR3 is encoded by further DNA sequences in the sample. This chain links TRBV6-5 with TRBJ1-2, with unresolved D. This CDR3 contains 12 residues. Germline V lookup: CDR1 MNHEY, CDR2 SVGAGI. V dropped 2 bases and J dropped 2 bases, with 3 bases sitting between them. CDR3 protein: CASSYRNYGYTF. The CDR3 DNA is TGTGCCAGCAGTTACCGAAACTATGGCTACACCTTC.

The chain uses TRBV19 and TRBJ1-3; D gene unclear. CDR3 length: 14 amino acids. Germline V gives CDR1 LNHDA, CDR2 SQIVND (reference sequence). Trimming pared 5 bases from V and 3 bases from J, leaving 11 bases between. CDR3: CASSLTGSGNTIYF. The DNA of the CDR3 is TGTGCCAGTAGTCTGACGGGGAGTGGAAACACCATATATTTT. Full variable domain (missing parts from reference TRBV19 and TRBJ1-3): DGGITQSPKYLFRKEGQNVTLSCEQNLNHDAMYWYRQDPGQGLRLIYYSQIVNDFQKGDIAEGYSVSREKKESFPLTVTSAQKNPTAFYLCASSLTGSGNTIYFGEGSWLTVV.

Points on this clone: This sample includes further DNA sequences coding for the same CDR3. The V call is TRBV6-1, the J call TRBJ1-5; 9 nucleotides line up with TRBD1. Germline V gene sequence: CDR1 MNHNS, CDR2 SASEGT. The V gene end was trimmed by 3 bases and the J gene end by 7 bases; junction bases not matched to a gene: 4. This CDR3 contains 14 residues. This CDR3 is CASSEDRGGQPQHF. In DNA, the CDR3 is TGTGCCAGCAGTGAGGACAGGGGAGGGCAGCCCCAGCATTTT.

Worth noting for this clone: This CDR3 is also generated by other DNA sequences in the sample. The chain joins TRBV27 to TRBJ1-1; D not certain. CDR3 size: 13 residues. Trimming left V 3 bases short and J 1 base short, with 6 bases between. Per germline, CDR1 MNHEY and CDR2 SMNVEV (reference sequence). The CDR3 bases are TGTGCCAGCAGTTTTCGGTGGAACACTGAAGCTTTCTTT. Encoded protein: CASSFRWNTEAFF.

This chain uses TRBV6-5 with TRBJ2-3, with D hard to call. V was pared by 4 bases and J by 2 bases, with 13 bases between. The CDR3 sequence is 15 residues long. The germline gives CDR1 MNHEY, CDR2 SVGAGI. CDR3 coding DNA: TGTGCCAGCAGTTTTGGCGGTCTTATCACAGATACGCAGTATTTT. Protein: CASSFGGLITDTQYF.

The V gene is TRBV11-2, the J gene TRBJ2-1, with D perhaps assigned TRBD1 or TRBD2 (5 bases each). V was shortened by 0 bases and J by 3 bases, with 12 bases between the two germline ends. The V gene's germline CDR1 is SGHAT and CDR2 FQNNGV. The CDR3 covers 16 residues. Written as DNA, the CDR3 is TGTGCCAGCAGCTTAGATCCCGGGGCTGTCTACAATGAGCAGTTCTTC. Translating gives CASSLDPGAVYNEQFF.

The rearrangement uses TRBV5-4 and TRBJ2-7; TRBD2 matches 8 bases. Germline lookup yields CDR1 SGHNT and CDR2 YYREEE (reference sequence). V was clipped by 0 bases and J by 2 bases; unmatched bases: 4. This CDR3 is 15 amino acids long. The CDR3 sequence is CASSLGLAPTYEQYF. CDR3 coding DNA: TGTGCCAGCAGCTTGGGACTAGCGCCGACCTACGAGCAGTACTTC.

V is TRBV2 and J is TRBJ2-5; possibly TRBD2 for D (6 bases). Trimming took off 5 bases at V and 5 bases at J, with 12 bases between the two ends. CDR1 and CDR2 from the germline V gene are SNHLY and FYNNEI. This CDR3 comprises 13 residues. The CDR3 loop is CASSSGSWETQYF. CDR3 DNA sequence: TGTGCCAGCAGTTCCGGGAGCTGGGAGACCCAGTACTTC. Full variable domain (missing parts from reference TRBV2 and TRBJ2-5): EPEVTQTPSHQVTQMGQEVILRCVPISNHLYFYWYRQILGQKVEFLVSFYNNEISEKSEIFDDQFSVERPDGSNFTLKIRSTKLEDSAMYFCASSSGSWETQYFGPGTRLLVL.

V and J are TRBV5-4 and TRBJ2-5; 7 bases are shared with TRBD2. The junction had 8 bases not matched to a gene; V was cut back by 2 bases and J by 4 bases. This CDR3 contains 15 residues. Germline loops: CDR1 SGHNT, CDR2 YYREEE (reference sequence). The CDR3 nucleotides read TGTGCCAGCAGCTTAGTTAGCGGGTCCAGAGAGACCCAGTACTTC. Encoded protein: CASSLVSGSRETQYF.

The V call is TRBV29-1, the J call TRBJ2-3; D unresolved. This CDR3 contains 13 residues. Per germline, CDR1 SQVTM and CDR2 ANQGSEA. Deletions cut 4 bases from V and 4 bases from J, with 12 bases between. This chain's CDR3 is CSVGAVVADTQYF. For the CDR3, the DNA is TGCAGCGTTGGGGCTGTGGTCGCAGATACGCAGTATTTT.